These 22 T cell receptor beta chains were all obtained from the same sample, sequenced in a study of OX40 agonist ivuxolimab in advanced cancers. The library relied on the immunoSEQ multiplex PCR assay. TCRdb mirrors the immuneACCESS table, restricted to in-frame sequences. Some clones are absent from its copies; in checked studies, under half trace to an unresolved V gene, and the reason for the others is unknown. This sample lists 30,000 to 35,000 clones; about four fifths were detected once. The ten largest clones take up around 1.9% of the sample. The sequenced sample was CD4+ or CD8+ T cells sorted from blood, obtained in a trial of the OX40 agonist ivuxolimab. The receptors stem from an adult with an advanced solid tumor such as melanoma, head and neck, liver or kidney cancer.

The chain is built from TRBV5-4 and TRBJ1-3; TRBD1 aligns across 8 bases. Germline V gene sequence: CDR1 SGHNT, CDR2 YYREEE (reference sequence). The CDR3 is made up of 16 amino acids. V shed 2 bases and J 0 bases; nucleotides not matched to a gene: 4. The CDR3 protein is CASSLGTGISGNTIYF. The CDR3 DNA is TGTGCCAGCAGCTTAGGGACAGGAATCTCTGGAAACACCATATATTTT.

This chain uses TRBV25-1 with TRBJ2-7; D is unresolved. Trimming took 1 base from V and 0 from J, leaving 7 bases between them. CDR3 length: 14 residues. Germline assignment: CDR1 MGHDK and CDR2 SYGVNS. The CDR3 spells CASSEFSSSYEQYF. Here the CDR3 DNA reads TGTGCCAGCAGTGAATTTTCTAGCTCCTACGAGCAGTACTTC.

The table lists this clone with a few counts. V usage is TRBV5-6 and J usage is TRBJ2-7, with D unclear. Looked up from germline, CDR1 is SGHDT and CDR2 is YYEEEE. Trimming shortened V by 4 bases and J by 7 bases, and 18 bases separated the two germline ends. The CDR3 covers 14 residues. CDR3 nucleotides: TGTGCCAGCAGCCTCACTTATGCCCCCGGGGAGCAGTACTTC. It translates to CASSLTYAPGEQYF.

This chain joins TRBV5-1 and TRBJ2-1; 12 bases agree with TRBD2. The germline V gene encodes CDR1 SGHRS and CDR2 YFSETQ. The length of the CDR3 is 18 residues. V lost 1 base to trimming and J lost 4 bases; unmatched junction nucleotides: 9. CDR3 region: CASSLSPPSGGAYNEQFF. In nucleotides, the CDR3 is TGCGCCAGCAGCTTGAGCCCCCCTAGCGGGGGGGCGTACAATGAGCAGTTCTTC.

The genes are TRBV6-5 and TRBJ1-5, with TRBD1 as a possible D gene (5 bases). With 0 bases removed from V and 2 bases from J, the gap between germline ends came to 11 bases. This CDR3 spans 16 amino acids. Per the germline V gene, CDR1 is MNHEY and CDR2 is SVGAGI. In DNA form, the CDR3 reads TGTGCCAGCAGTTACTCTAGGCAAGGGGGCAATCAGCCCCAGCATTTT. Translating gives CASSYSRQGGNQPQHF.

The chain recombines TRBV5-6 with TRBJ1-5; maybe TRBD1 (5 bases). Per the germline V gene, CDR1 is SGHDT and CDR2 is YYEEEE. V was trimmed by 4 bases and J by 9 bases, leaving 17 bases between them. The CDR3 is made up of 14 amino acids. As DNA, the CDR3 is TGTGCCAGCAGCGCCGGCGGGGGAAAAGGGCCCCAGCATTTT. Residues: CASSAGGGKGPQHF.

The chain links TRBV28 to TRBJ1-5, with 8 bases fitting TRBD1. Germline V gives CDR1 MDHEN, CDR2 SYDVKM. V gave up 6 bases and J gave up 7 bases; unmatched junction bases: 11. The CDR3 length is 15 residues. CDR3 coding DNA: TGTGCCAGCAGCCGTACAGGGGGAAGACGGCAGCCCCAGCATTTT. Amino acids: CASSRTGGRRQPQHF.

The rearrangement joins TRBV25-1 to TRBJ1-5; 9 bases fit TRBD1. Germline assignment: CDR1 MGHDK and CDR2 SYGVNS. V shed 4 bases and J 5 bases; nucleotides not matched to a gene: 6. The length of the CDR3 is 15 residues. CDR3 loop: CASSAGTGWDQPQHF. CDR3 bases: TGTGCCAGCAGTGCCGGGACAGGGTGGGATCAGCCCCAGCATTTT.

The chain couples TRBV5-4 to TRBJ2-1; D unclear. CDR1 is SGHNT and CDR2 is YYREEE in the germline V gene (reference sequence). Trimming stripped 2 bases from V and 6 bases from J, with 18 bases between. The CDR3 is 16 residues long. Written as DNA, the CDR3 is TGTGCCAGCAGCTTTATGTCGGGTCTCCGAACCAATGAGCAGTTCTTC. Residues: CASSFMSGLRTNEQFF.

In its sample, this clone ranks as medium-sized. This chain links TRBV5-6 with TRBJ1-2; D remains unclear. V lost 1 base to trimming and J lost 0 bases, with 4 bases between them. The CDR3 spans 13 residues. CDR1 is SGHDT, CDR2 YYEEEE, per germline. Written as DNA, the CDR3 is TGTGCCAGCAGCTTGTCATCTAACTATGGCTACACCTTC. This translates into CASSLSSNYGYTF.

The chain recombines TRBV14 with TRBJ1-1; maybe TRBD1 (6 bases). Germline V lookup: CDR1 SGHDN, CDR2 FVKESK. V shed 4 bases and J shed 3 bases, with 21 bases lying between them. The CDR3 covers 17 residues. DNA for the CDR3: TGTGCCAGCAGCCCACGGGGGGCGTTAGTCGGGGACACTGAAGCTTTCTTT. Its translation: CASSPRGALVGDTEAFF.

V is TRBV6-5 and J is TRBJ1-5; TRBD1 might be the D (5 bases). The V end lost 8 bases, the J end lost 4 bases, and 18 bases lay between the germline ends. Germline V gives CDR1 MNHEY, CDR2 SVGAGI. The CDR3 runs 15 residues. The CDR3 sequence: CASQMGGGRNQPQHF. In DNA form, the CDR3 reads TGTGCCAGCCAGATGGGGGGTGGTCGGAATCAGCCCCAGCATTTT.

J is TRBJ2-7 and V is TRBV18; D is possibly TRBD1 or TRBD2 (6 bases each). Germline loops: CDR1 KGHSH, CDR2 LQKENI. The CDR3 length is 16 residues. V lost 3 bases and J 1 base, leaving 16 bases between the germline ends. In nucleotides, the CDR3 is TGTGCCAGCTCACCCGACGGAGGGGGTGGTTCCTACGAGCAGTACTTC. Translating it yields CASSPDGGGGSYEQYF.

V is TRBV28 and J is TRBJ1-1; D is unresolved. Germline assignment: CDR1 MDHEN and CDR2 SYDVKM. This CDR3 comprises 13 residues. The V gene lost 5 bases and the J gene lost 10 bases, with 17 bases spanning the gap. This CDR3 is CASSPGGPFRAFF. CDR3 coding DNA: TGTGCCAGCAGTCCCGGCGGGCCGTTTAGAGCTTTCTTT.

The V call is TRBV7-2, the J call TRBJ1-2, with TRBD1 as a possible D gene (6 bases). V was shortened by 6 bases and J by 3 bases, with 14 bases between the two germline ends. CDR1 and CDR2 from the germline V gene are SGHTA and FQGNSA. This CDR3 has 14 residues. The CDR3 loop is CASSYDRGDYGYTF. CDR3 coding DNA: TGTGCCAGCAGTTACGATAGGGGGGACTATGGCTACACCTTC.

The chain uses TRBV18 and TRBJ2-7; 12 nucleotides match TRBD2. Germline CDR1 and CDR2: KGHSH and LQKENI. This CDR3 has 15 amino acids. Trimming cost V 3 bases and J 4 bases; bases outside gene matches: 4. This chain's CDR3 is CASSPGTSGSYEQYF. In nucleotides, the CDR3 is TGTGCCAGCTCACCCGGGACTAGCGGGTCTTACGAGCAGTACTTC.

The chain uses TRBV30 and TRBJ2-2, with D perhaps matching TRBD2 (6 bases). Deletions cut 1 base from V and 7 bases from J, with 13 bases between. Germline-derived CDR1 and CDR2 are GTSNPN and SVGIG (reference sequence). The CDR3 is 14 residues long. The CDR3: CAWSEEGRNGELFF. The CDR3 DNA reads as TGTGCCTGGAGTGAGGAGGGGCGCAACGGGGAGCTGTTTTTT.

J is TRBJ2-6 and V is TRBV5-4, with D unclear. CDR1 and CDR2 (germline): SGHNT, YYREEE (reference sequence). The CDR3 runs to 15 residues. V lost 4 bases and J lost 4, with 12 bases in between. This chain's CDR3 is CASSPELRGANVLTF. The CDR3 bases are TGTGCCAGCAGCCCTGAACTTCGGGGGGCCAACGTCCTGACTTTC.

This clone was recorded once. The rearrangement uses TRBV6-5 and TRBJ2-2; D tentatively reads TRBD1 or TRBD2 (7 bases each). The CDR3 runs to 14 residues. V dropped 7 bases and J dropped 8 bases, with 17 bases sitting between them. The germline gives CDR1 MNHEY, CDR2 SVGAGI. DNA for the CDR3: TGTGCCAGCAACCCAGGGGGGGCATCTGGGGAGCTGTTTTTT. Translating it yields CASNPGGASGELFF.

J is TRBJ2-5 and V is TRBV6-4, with D unresolved. The V gene lost 5 bases and the J gene lost 2 bases, with 15 bases spanning the gap. This CDR3 region has 15 residues. Germline values: CDR1 MRHNA, CDR2 SNTAGT. CDR3 residues: CASSPRQGLQETQYF. CDR3 DNA: TGTGCCAGCAGTCCAAGACAAGGCCTACAAGAGACCCAGTACTTC.

CDR3 nucleotide sequence: TGCGCCAGCAGCCAAGACGAAGTACAGGGGGCCCTGTTCGAGCAGTACTTC. Amino acids: CASSQDEVQGALFEQYF. V usage is TRBV4-1 and J usage is TRBJ2-7, with TRBD1 matching 9 bases. The CDR3 length is 17 residues. Germline CDR1 is MGHRA and CDR2 is YSYEKL. The V segment lost 0 bases and the J segment 6 bases; nucleotides outside the gene matches: 12.

This clone was observed a handful of times. The chain joins TRBV7-8 to TRBJ2-5; D is ambiguous. This CDR3 has 13 amino acids. Germline loops: CDR1 SGHVS, CDR2 FQNEAQ. With 5 bases removed from V and 4 bases from J, the gap between germline ends came to 11 bases. CDR3 nucleotide sequence: TGTGCCAGCAGCCCCCCCAGGATAGAGACCCAGTACTTC. Its translation: CASSPPRIETQYF.